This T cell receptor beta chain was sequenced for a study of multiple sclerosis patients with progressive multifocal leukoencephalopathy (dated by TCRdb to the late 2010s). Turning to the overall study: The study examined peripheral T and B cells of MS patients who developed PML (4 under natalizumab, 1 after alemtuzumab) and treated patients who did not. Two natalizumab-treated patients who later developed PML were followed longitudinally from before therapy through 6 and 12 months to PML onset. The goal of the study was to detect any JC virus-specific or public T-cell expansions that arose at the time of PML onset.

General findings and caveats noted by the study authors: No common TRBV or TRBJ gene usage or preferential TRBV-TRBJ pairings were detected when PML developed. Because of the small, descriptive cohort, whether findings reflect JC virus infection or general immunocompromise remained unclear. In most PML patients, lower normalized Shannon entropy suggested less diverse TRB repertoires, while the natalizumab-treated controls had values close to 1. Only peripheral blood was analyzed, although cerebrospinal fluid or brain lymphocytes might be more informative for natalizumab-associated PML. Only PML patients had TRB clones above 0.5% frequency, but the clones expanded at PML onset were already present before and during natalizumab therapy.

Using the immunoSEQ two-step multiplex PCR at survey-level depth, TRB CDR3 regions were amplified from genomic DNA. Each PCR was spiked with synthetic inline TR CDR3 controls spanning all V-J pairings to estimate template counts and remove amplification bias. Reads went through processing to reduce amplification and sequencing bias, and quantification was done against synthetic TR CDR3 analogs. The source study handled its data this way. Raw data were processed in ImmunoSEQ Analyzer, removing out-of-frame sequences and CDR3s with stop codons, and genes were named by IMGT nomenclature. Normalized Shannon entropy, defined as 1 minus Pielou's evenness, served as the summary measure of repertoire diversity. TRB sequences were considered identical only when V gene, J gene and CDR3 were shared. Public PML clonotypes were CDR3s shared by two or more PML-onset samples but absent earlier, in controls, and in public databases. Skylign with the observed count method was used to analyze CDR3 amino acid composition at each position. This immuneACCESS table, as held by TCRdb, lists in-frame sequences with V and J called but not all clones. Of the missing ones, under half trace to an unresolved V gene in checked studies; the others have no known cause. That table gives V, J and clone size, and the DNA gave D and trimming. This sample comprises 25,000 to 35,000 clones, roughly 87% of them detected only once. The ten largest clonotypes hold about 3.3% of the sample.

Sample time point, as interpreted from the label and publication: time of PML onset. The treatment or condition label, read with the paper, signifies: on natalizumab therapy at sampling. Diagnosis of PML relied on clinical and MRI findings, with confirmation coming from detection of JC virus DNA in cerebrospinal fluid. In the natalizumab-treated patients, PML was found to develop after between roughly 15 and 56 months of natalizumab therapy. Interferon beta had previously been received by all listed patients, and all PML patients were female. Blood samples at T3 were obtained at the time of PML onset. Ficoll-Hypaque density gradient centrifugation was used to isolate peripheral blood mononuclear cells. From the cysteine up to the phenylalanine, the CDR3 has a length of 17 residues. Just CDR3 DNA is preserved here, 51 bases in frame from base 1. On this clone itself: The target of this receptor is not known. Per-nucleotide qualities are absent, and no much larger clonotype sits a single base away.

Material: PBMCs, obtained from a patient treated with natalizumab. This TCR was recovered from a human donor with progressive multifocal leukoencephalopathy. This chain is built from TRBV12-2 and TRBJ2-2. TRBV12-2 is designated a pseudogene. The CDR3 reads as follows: CASRLPRGPDNTGELFF. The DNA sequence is TGTGCAAGTCGCTTACCTCGGGGCCCTGATAACACCGGGGAGCTGTTTTTT.